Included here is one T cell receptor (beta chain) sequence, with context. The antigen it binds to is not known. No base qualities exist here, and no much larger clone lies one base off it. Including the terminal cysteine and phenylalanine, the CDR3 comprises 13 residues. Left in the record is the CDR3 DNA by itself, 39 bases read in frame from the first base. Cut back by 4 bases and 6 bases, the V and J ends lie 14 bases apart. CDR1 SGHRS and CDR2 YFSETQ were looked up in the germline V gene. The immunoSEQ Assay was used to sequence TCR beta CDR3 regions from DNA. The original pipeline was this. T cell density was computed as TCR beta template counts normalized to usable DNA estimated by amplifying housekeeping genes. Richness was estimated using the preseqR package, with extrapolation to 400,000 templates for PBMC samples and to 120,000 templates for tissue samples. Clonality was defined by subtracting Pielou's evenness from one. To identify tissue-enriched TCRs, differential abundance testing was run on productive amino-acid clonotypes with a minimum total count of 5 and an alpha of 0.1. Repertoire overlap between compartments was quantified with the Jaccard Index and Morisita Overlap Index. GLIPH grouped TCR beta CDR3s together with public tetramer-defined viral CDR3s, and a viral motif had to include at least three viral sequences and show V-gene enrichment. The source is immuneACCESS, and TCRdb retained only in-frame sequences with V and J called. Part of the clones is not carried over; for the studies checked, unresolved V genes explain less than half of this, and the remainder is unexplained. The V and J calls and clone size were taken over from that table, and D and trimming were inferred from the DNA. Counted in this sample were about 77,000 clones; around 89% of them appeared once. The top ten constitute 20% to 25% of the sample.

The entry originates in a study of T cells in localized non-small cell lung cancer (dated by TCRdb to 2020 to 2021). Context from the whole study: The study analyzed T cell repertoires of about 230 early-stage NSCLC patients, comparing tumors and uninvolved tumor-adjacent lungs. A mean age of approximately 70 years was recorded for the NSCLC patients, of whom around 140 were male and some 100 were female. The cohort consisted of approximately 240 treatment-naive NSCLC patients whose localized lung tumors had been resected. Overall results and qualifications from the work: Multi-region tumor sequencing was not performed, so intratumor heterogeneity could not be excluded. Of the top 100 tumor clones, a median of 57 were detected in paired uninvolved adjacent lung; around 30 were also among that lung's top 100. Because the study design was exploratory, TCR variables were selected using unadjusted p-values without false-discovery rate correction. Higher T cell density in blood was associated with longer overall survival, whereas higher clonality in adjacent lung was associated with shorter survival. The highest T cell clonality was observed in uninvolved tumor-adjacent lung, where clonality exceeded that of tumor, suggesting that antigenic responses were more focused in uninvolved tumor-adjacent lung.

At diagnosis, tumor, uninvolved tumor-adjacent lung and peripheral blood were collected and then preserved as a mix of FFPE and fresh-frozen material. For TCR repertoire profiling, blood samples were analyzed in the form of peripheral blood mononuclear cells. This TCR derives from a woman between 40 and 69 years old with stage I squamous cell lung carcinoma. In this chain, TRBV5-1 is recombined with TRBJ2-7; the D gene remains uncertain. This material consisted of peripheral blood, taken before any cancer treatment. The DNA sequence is TGCGCCAGCAGCGACGAAGGGTTCGGCGAGCAGTACTTC. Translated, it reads CASSDEGFGEQYF.